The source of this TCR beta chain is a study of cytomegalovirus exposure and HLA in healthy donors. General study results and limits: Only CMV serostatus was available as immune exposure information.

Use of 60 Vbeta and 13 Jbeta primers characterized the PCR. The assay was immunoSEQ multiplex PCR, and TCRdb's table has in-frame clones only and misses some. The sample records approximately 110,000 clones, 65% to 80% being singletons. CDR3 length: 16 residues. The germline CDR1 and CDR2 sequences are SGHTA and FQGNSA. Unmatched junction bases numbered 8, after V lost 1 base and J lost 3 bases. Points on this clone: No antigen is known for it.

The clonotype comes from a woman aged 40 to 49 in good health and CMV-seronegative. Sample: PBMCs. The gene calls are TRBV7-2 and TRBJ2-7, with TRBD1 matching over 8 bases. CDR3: CASSLGWTGRNYEQYF. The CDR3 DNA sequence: TGTGCCAGCAGCTTAGGGTGGACAGGGAGGAACTACGAGCAGTACTTC.